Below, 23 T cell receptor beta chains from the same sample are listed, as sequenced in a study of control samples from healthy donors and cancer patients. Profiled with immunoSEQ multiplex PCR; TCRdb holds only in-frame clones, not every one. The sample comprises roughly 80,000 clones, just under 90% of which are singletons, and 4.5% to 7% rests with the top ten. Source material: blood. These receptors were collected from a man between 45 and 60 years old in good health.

CDR3 nucleotide sequence: TGCGCCAGCAGCCCTACTAGCGGGGGGGCCTACGGGGAGCTGTTTTTT. Protein: CASSPTSGGAYGELFF. The genes are TRBV5-1 and TRBJ2-2, with 13 bases matching TRBD2. Trimming took 4 bases from V and 7 from J; bases not matched to a gene: 7. The CDR3 runs to 16 residues. Germline CDR1 reads SGHRS; CDR2 reads YFSETQ. The full variable domain, its missing parts supplied by reference TRBV5-1 and TRBJ2-2, is KAGVTQTPRYLIKTRGQQVTLSCSPISGHRSVSWYQQTPGQGLQFLFEYFSETQRNKGNFPGRFSGRQFSNSRSEMNVSTLELGDSALYLCASSPTSGGAYGELFFGEGSRLTVL.

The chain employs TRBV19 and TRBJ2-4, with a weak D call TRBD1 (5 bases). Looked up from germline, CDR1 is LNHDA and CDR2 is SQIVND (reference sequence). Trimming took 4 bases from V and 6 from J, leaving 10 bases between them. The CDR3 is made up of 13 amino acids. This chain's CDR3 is CASSTRQRNIQYF. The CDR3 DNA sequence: TGTGCCAGTAGTACCCGACAGAGAAACATTCAGTACTTC.

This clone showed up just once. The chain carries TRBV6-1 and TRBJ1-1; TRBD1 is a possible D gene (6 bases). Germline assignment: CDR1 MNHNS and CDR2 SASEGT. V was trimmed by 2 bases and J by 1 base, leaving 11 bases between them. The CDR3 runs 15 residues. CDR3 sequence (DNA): TGTGCCAGCAGTGAAAGGGACAAATCGAACACTGAAGCTTTCTTT. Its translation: CASSERDKSNTEAFF.

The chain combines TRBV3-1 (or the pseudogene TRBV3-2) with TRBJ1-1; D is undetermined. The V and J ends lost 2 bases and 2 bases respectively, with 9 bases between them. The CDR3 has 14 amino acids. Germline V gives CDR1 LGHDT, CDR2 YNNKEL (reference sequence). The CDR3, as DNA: TGTGCCAGCAGCCAATACTCCCTAAACACTGAAGCTTTCTTT. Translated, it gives CASSQYSLNTEAFF.

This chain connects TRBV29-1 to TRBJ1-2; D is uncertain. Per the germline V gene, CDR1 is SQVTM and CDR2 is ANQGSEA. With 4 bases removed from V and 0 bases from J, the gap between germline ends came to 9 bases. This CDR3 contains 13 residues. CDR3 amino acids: CSVAGLANYGYTF. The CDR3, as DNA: TGCAGCGTTGCAGGCCTGGCTAACTATGGCTACACCTTC.

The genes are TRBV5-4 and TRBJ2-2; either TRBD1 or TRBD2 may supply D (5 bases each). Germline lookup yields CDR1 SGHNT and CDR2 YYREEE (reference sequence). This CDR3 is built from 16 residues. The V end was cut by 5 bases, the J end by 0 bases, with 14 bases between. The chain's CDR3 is CASSSGTRANTGELFF. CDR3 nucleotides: TGTGCCAGCAGTTCCGGGACGCGGGCGAACACCGGGGAGCTGTTTTTT.

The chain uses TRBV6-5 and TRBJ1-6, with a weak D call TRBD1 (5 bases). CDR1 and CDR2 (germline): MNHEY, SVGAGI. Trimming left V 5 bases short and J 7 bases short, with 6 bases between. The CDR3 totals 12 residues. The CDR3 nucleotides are TGTGCCAGCAGTCGACAGAATTCACCCCTCCACTTT. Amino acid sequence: CASSRQNSPLHF.

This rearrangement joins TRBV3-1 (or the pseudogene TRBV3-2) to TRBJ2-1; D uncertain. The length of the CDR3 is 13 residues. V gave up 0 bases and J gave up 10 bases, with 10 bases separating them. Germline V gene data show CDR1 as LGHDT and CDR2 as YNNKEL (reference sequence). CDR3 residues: CASSQDVRWEQFF. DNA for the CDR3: TGTGCCAGCAGCCAAGATGTTCGGTGGGAGCAGTTCTTC.

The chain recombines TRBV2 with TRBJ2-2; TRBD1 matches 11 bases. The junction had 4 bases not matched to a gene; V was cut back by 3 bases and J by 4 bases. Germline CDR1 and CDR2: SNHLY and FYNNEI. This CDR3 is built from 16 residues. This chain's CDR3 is CASSDVGTGGTGELFF. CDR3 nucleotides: TGTGCCAGCAGTGACGTGGGGACAGGGGGCACCGGGGAGCTGTTTTTT.

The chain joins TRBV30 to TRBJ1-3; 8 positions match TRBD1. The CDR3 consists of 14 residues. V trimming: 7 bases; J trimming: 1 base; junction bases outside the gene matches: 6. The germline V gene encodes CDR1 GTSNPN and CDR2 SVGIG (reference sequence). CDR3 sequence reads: CAFSRGLSGNTIYF. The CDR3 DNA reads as TGTGCCTTTTCCAGGGGGCTGTCTGGAAACACCATATATTTT.

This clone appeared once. The CDR3 loop is CATSRDRSSTDTQYF. The CDR3 nucleotides read TGTGCCACCAGCAGAGACAGGTCTAGCACAGATACGCAGTATTTT. The chain has TRBV15 and TRBJ2-3; D is unclear. Germline V lookup: CDR1 LNHNV, CDR2 YYDKDF (reference sequence). Trimming removed 0 bases at V and 0 bases at J, with 7 bases between. The CDR3 runs 15 residues.

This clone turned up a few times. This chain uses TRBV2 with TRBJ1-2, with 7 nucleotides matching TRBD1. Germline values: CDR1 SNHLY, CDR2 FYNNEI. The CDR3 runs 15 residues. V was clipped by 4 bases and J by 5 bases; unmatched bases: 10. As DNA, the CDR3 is TGTGCCAGCAGTGGGGGAACAGGGGAGAAATATGGCTACACCTTC. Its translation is CASSGGTGEKYGYTF.

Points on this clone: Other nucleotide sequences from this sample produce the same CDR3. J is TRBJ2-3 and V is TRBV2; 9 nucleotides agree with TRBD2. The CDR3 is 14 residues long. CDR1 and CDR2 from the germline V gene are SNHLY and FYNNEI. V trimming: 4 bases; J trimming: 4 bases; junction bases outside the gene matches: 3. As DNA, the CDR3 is TGTGCCAGCAGTGCGGGACTAGCAGCAGATACGCAGTATTTT. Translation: CASSAGLAADTQYF.

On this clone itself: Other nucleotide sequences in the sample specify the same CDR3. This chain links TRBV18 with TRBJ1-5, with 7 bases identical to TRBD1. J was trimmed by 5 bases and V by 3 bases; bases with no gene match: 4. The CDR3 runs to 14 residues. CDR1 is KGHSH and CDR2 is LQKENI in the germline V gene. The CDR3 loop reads CASSPRQGDQPQHF. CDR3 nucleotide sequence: TGTGCCAGCTCACCGAGACAGGGAGATCAGCCCCAGCATTTT.

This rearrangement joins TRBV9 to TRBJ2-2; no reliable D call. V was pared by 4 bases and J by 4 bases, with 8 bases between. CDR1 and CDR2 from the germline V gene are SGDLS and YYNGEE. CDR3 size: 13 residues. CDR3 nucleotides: TGTGCCAGCAGCCCTAGATTCACCGGGGAGCTGTTTTTT. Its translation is CASSPRFTGELFF.

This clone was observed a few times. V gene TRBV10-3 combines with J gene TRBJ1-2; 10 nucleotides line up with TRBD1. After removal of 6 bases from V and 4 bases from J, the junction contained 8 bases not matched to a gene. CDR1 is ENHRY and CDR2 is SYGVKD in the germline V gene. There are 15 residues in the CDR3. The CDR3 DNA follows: TGTGCCATCAGCTATAGGGACAGGGGATTCTATGGCTACACCTTC. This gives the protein CAISYRDRGFYGYTF.

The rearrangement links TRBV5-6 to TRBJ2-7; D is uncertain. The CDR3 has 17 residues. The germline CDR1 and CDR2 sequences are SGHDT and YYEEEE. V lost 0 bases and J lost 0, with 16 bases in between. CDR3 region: CASSLASGSLSSYEQYF. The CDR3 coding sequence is TGTGCCAGCAGCTTGGCCTCGGGTAGTCTGAGCTCCTACGAGCAGTACTTC.

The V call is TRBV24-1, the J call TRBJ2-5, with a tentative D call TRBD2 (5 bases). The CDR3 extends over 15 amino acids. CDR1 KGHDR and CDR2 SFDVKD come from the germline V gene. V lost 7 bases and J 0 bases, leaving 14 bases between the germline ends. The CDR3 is CATSDPGWYQETQYF. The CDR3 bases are TGTGCCACCAGCGATCCGGGGTGGTACCAAGAGACCCAGTACTTC.

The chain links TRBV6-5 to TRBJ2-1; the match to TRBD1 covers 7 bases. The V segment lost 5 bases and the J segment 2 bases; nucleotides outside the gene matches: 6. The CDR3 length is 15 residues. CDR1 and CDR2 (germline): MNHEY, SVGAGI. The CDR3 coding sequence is TGTGCCAGCAGTAGAACAGGGGACCCCTACAATGAGCAGTTCTTC. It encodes CASSRTGDPYNEQFF.

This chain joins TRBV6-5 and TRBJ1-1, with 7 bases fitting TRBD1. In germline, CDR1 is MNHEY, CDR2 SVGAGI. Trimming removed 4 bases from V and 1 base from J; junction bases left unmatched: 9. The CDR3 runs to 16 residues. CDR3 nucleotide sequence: TGTGCCAGCAGTTCCCCGACAGGGACTTCGAACACTGAAGCTTTCTTT. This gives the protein CASSSPTGTSNTEAFF.

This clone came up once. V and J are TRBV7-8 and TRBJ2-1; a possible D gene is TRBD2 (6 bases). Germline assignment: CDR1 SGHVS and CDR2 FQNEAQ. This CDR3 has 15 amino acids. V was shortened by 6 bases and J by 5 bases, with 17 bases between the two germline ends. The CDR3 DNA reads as TGTGCCAGCAGGCCAGCGGCCGGGAGTAACAATGAGCAGTTCTTC. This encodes CASRPAAGSNNEQFF.

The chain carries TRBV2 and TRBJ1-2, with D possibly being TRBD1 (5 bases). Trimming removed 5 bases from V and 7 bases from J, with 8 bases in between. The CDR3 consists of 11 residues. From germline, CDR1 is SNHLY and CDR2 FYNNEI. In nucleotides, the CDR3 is TGTGCCAGCAGTCTCAGGGCTGGCTACACCTTC. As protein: CASSLRAGYTF.

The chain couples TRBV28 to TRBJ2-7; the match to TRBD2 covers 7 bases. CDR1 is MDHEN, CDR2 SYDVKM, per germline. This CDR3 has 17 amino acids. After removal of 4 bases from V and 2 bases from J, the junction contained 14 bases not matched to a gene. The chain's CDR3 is CASSWRASGSYTYEQYF. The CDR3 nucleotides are TGTGCCAGCAGTTGGAGGGCTAGCGGAAGTTATACCTACGAGCAGTACTTC.